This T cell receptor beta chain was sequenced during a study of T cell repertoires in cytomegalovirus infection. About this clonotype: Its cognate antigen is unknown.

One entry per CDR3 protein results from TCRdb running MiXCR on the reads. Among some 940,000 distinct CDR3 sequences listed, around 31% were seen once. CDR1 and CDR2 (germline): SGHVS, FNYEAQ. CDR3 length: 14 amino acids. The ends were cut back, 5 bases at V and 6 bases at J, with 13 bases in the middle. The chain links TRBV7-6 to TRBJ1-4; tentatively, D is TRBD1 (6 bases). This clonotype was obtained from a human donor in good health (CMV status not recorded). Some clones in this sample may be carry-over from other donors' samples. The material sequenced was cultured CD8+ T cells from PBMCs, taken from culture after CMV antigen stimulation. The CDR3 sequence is CASSPPGGHEKLFF. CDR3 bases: TGTGCCAGCAGCCCCCCGGGGGGGCATGAAAAACTGTTTTTT.